A single sample gave rise to the 18 T cell receptor beta chains below, sequenced in a study of cytomegalovirus exposure and HLA in healthy donors. Amplification used 60 Vbeta primers and 13 Jbeta primers. Repertoires were generated with immunoSEQ multiplex PCR, while TCRdb's copy carries only in-frame clones and drops some. The table has about 100,000 clones, about 80% seen once; the top ten hold roughly 4.1%. The sample taken for sequencing was PBMCs. The receptors here all came from a man between 40 and 49 years old in good health and CMV-seronegative.

This clone occurred a few times. The V gene is TRBV19, the J gene TRBJ2-1; TRBD2 agrees at 7 bases. V lost 8 bases to trimming and J lost 0 bases; unmatched junction nucleotides: 16. The CDR3 is 18 residues long. CDR1 LNHDA and CDR2 SQIVND come from the germline V gene (reference sequence). The CDR3 DNA sequence: TGTGCCAGTCCCCCTGCCACTAGCGCCGGAAGCTCCTACAATGAGCAGTTCTTC. This translates into CASPPATSAGSSYNEQFF.

The chain employs TRBV12-1 and TRBJ2-7; TRBD2 was called by the table and not checked on the DNA. TRBV12-1 is a pseudogene locus. The CDR3 totals 19 residues. Here the CDR3 reads CASSFFSGADAGCAYEQYV. CDR3 DNA sequence: TGTGCCAGCAGCTTTTTCAGCGGGGCGGATGCAGGGTGTGCCTACGAGCAGTACGTC.

DNA of the CDR3: TGCGCCAGCAGTGATCGGGTAACGGGGGAGACCCAGTACTTC. Encoded protein: CASSDRVTGETQYF. The chain links TRBV5-1 to TRBJ2-5, with D possibly TRBD2 on 5 matching bases. The CDR3 spans 14 residues. CDR1 is SGHRS and CDR2 is YFSETQ in the germline V gene. V lost 5 bases to trimming and J lost 5 bases, with 16 bases between them.

The chain couples TRBV9 to TRBJ2-1, with 13 positions matching TRBD2. Germline V gene data show CDR1 as SGDLS and CDR2 as YYNGEE. The J segment lost 0 bases and the V segment lost 4 bases, leaving 13 bases of the junction unmatched. The CDR3 sequence is 20 residues long. The chain's CDR3 is CASSLRLAGGAISSYNEQFF. The CDR3 nucleotides read TGTGCCAGCAGCCTTAGACTAGCGGGGGGCGCCATTAGCTCCTACAATGAGCAGTTCTTC.

The chain couples TRBV9 to TRBJ1-5; 11 bases are a match to TRBD1. Trimming at V came to 0 bases and at J to 5 bases, leaving 4 bases not matched to a gene. Germline V gives CDR1 SGDLS, CDR2 YYNGEE. This CDR3 has 16 residues. The DNA for the CDR3 is TGTGCCAGCAGCGTAGGAGGACAGGGGGCGCATCAGCCCCAGCATTTT. This translates into CASSVGGQGAHQPQHF.

This sequence joins TRBV7-8 and TRBJ2-3, with 10 bases identical to TRBD2. J lost 7 bases, V lost 5 bases, and 6 bases had no gene match. The CDR3 extends over 14 amino acids. Germline CDR1 and CDR2: SGHVS and FQNEAQ. The CDR3 nucleotides are TGTGCCAGCAGCCCCCAGCGGGGGGGAAATACGCAGTATTTT. It translates to CASSPQRGGNTQYF.

This chain joins TRBV9 and TRBJ2-3; D ambiguous. V dropped 0 bases and J dropped 0 bases, with 5 bases sitting between them. Germline CDR1 is SGDLS and CDR2 is YYNGEE. This CDR3 contains 14 residues. CDR3 amino acids: CASSVGSSTDTQYF. DNA of the CDR3: TGTGCCAGCAGCGTAGGTAGCAGCACAGATACGCAGTATTTT.

The rearrangement joins TRBV19 to TRBJ2-7, with D maybe TRBD2 (5 bases). CDR3 size: 20 residues. Trimming stripped 3 bases from V and 7 bases from J, with 34 bases between. The germline CDR1 and CDR2 sequences are LNHDA and SQIVND (reference sequence). This CDR3 reads CASSIRWREVEVPRGWEQYV. The CDR3 bases are TGTGCCAGTAGTATTAGATGGCGAGAGGTGGAGGTGCCCAGAGGATGGGAGCAGTACGTC.

V usage is TRBV18 and J usage is TRBJ2-3, with 12 bases lining up with TRBD1. Germline V gives CDR1 KGHSH, CDR2 LQKENI. Trimming cost V 5 bases and J 5 bases; bases outside gene matches: 2. CDR3 length equals 14 residues. CDR3 coding DNA: TGTGCCAGCTCATGGGACAGGGGGCAAGATACGCAGTATTTT. Translation: CASSWDRGQDTQYF.

V usage is TRBV7-2 and J usage is TRBJ2-5; weak D call: TRBD1 (5 bases). Germline V gene data show CDR1 as SGHTA and CDR2 as FQGNSA. V lost 1 base and J lost 5, with 14 bases in between. CDR3 length: 15 residues. In DNA form, the CDR3 reads TGTGCCAGCAGCTTAGGGGGCGGTCGTTGGGAGACCCAGTACTTC. Translated, it gives CASSLGGGRWETQYF. The complete variable domain, with remaining parts taken from reference TRBV7-2 and TRBJ2-5, reads GAGVSQSPSNKVTEKGKDVELRCDPISGHTALYWYRQSLGQGLEFLIYFQGNSAPDKSGLPSDRFSAERTGGSVSTLTIQRTQQEDSAVYLCASSLGGGRWETQYFGPGTRLLVL.

This rearrangement joins TRBV5-1 to TRBJ2-2; D is possibly TRBD2 (6 bases). Trimming took off 4 bases at V and 2 bases at J, with 12 bases between the two ends. CDR3 length: 15 residues. Germline-derived CDR1 and CDR2 are SGHRS and YFSETQ. CDR3 bases: TGCGCCAGCAGCGGCGGGACTCTTAACACCGGGGAGCTGTTTTTT. It translates to CASSGGTLNTGELFF.

The chain links TRBV7-8 to TRBJ1-2, with unresolved D. Germline values: CDR1 SGHVS, CDR2 FQNEAQ. CDR3 length equals 16 residues. Trimming shortened V by 1 base and J by 4 bases, and 16 bases separated the two germline ends. CDR3 loop: CASSLDFKAASYGYTF. The CDR3 region has the DNA TGTGCCAGCAGCTTAGATTTTAAAGCAGCGAGCTATGGCTACACCTTC. The full variable domain, its missing parts supplied by reference TRBV7-8 and TRBJ1-2, is GAGVSQSPRYKVAKRGQDVALRCDPISGHVSLFWYQQALGQGPEFLTYFQNEAQLDKSGLPSDRFFAERPEGSVSTLKIQRTQQEDSAVYLCASSLDFKAASYGYTFGSGTRLTVV.

The chain links TRBV11-2 to TRBJ2-3; TRBD2 is a possible D gene (5 bases). CDR1 is SGHAT and CDR2 is FQNNGV in the germline V gene. V was cut by 1 base and J by 0 bases, with 8 bases left in between. This CDR3 has 15 amino acids. The CDR3 DNA reads as TGTGCCAGCAGCTTAGCGAGGGTTAGCACAGATACGCAGTATTTT. It is translated as CASSLARVSTDTQYF.

This clone showed up just once. The junction departs from germline at one end; a sequencing error may be responsible. The identical CDR3 is also encoded by other nucleotide sequences in the sample. The rearrangement joins TRBV7-3 to TRBJ1-6; TRBD1 matches at 7 bases. The CDR3 runs 15 residues. Germline CDR1 and CDR2: SGHTA and FQGTGA. CDR3 sequence reads: CASSLRQGFNSPLHF. The CDR3 DNA follows: TGTGCCAGCAGCTTACGACAGGGTTTTAATTCCCCCCTCCACTTT.

The chain carries TRBV28 and TRBJ2-5; D perhaps matches TRBD1 (6 bases). Germline CDR1 reads MDHEN; CDR2 reads SYDVKM. The CDR3 is 15 amino acids. V dropped 3 bases and J dropped 2 bases, with 13 bases sitting between them. This CDR3 reads CASSLDRGFQETQYF. CDR3 nucleotide sequence: TGTGCCAGCAGTTTGGACAGAGGGTTTCAAGAGACCCAGTACTTC.

This clone came up a few times. The chain recombines TRBV29-1 with TRBJ2-5; 11 positions agree with TRBD2. CDR3 length equals 14 residues. V trimming: 5 bases; J trimming: 1 base; junction bases outside the gene matches: 3. Germline V gene sequence: CDR1 SQVTM, CDR2 ANQGSEA. The CDR3 DNA reads TGCAGCGTTTTAGCGGGGGGGACCCAAGAGACCCAGTACTTC. It specifies CSVLAGGTQETQYF.

The chain is built from TRBV6-1 and TRBJ1-2, with 9 nucleotides matching TRBD1. This CDR3 is built from 14 residues. Germline CDR1 is MNHNS and CDR2 is SASEGT. Trimming cost V 6 bases and J 8 bases; bases outside gene matches: 10. CDR3 residues: CASRLTGGAAGYTF. The CDR3 DNA follows: TGTGCCAGCAGACTCACAGGGGGCGCCGCCGGCTACACCTTC.

J is TRBJ2-1 and V is TRBV11-2; 15 nucleotides match TRBD2. From germline, CDR1 is SGHAT and CDR2 FQNNGV. The J segment lost 5 bases and the V segment lost 4 bases, leaving 9 bases of the junction unmatched. This CDR3 comprises 18 residues. The CDR3 region is CASSSPGLAGGPNNEQFF. CDR3 DNA: TGTGCCAGCAGCTCCCCTGGACTAGCGGGGGGGCCTAACAATGAGCAGTTCTTC.